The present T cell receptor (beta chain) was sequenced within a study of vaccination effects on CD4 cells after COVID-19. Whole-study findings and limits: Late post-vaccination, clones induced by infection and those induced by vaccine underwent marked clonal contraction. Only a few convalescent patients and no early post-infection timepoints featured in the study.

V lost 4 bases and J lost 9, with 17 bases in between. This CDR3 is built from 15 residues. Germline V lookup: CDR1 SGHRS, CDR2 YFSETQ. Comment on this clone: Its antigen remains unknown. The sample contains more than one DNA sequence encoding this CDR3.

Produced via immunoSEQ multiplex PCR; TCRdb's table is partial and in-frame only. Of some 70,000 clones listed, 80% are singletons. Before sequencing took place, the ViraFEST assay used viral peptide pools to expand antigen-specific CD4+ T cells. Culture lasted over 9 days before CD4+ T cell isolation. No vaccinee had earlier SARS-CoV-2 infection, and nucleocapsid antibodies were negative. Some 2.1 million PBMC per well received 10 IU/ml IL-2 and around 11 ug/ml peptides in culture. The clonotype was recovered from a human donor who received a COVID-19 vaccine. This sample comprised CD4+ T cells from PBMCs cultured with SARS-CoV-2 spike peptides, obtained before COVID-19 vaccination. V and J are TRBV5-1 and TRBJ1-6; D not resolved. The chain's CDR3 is CASSQDGPYGSPLHF. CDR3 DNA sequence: TGCGCCAGCAGCCAGGATGGCCCATACGGTTCACCCCTCCACTTT.